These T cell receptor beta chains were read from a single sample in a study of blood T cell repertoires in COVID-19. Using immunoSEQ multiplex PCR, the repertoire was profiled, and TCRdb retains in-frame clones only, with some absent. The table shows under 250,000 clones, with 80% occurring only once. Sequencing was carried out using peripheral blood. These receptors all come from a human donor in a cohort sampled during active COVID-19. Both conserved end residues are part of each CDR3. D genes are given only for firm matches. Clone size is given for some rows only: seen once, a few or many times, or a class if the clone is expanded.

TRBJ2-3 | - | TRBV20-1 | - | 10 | TGCAGTGCCATCACAGATACGCAGTATTTT | CSAITDTQYF
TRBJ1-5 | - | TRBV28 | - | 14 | TGTGCCAGCAGTCTTAGACAGCGCAATCAGCCCCAGCATTTT | CASSLRQRNQPQHF
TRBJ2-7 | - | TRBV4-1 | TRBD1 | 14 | TGCGCCAGCAGCCAAGAAGACAGGGACTACGAGCAGTACTTC | CASSQEDRDYEQYF
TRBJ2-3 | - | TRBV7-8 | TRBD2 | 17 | TGTGCCAGCAGCTTCCTCCGGGTAGCGGGAGGGGCAGATACGCAGTATTTT | CASSFLRVAGGADTQYF
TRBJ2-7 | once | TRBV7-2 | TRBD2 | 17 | TGTGCCAGCAGCTTAGGGGGGAGTAGCGGGGACTCCTACGAGCAGTACTTC | CASSLGGSSGDSYEQYF
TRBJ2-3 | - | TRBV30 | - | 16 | TGTGCCTGGAGTGTACAACAGTGGTACGAGACAGATACGCAGTATTTT | CAWSVQQWYETDTQYF
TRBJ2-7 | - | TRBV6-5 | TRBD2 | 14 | TGTGCCAGCAGAGGTAGCGGGAACTCCTACGAGCAGTACTTC | CASRGSGNSYEQYF
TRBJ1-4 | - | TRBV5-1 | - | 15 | TGCGCCAGCAGCCCCTACTCACGAGAGGATGAAAAACTGTTTTTT | CASSPYSREDEKLFF
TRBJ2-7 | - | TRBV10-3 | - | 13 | TGTGCCAGCAAGCACAGGCTGGCCTACGAGCAGTACTTC | CASKHRLAYEQYF
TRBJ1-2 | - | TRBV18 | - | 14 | TGTGCCAGCTCAGGAGGGCCGACTTTCTATGGCTACACCTTC | CASSGGPTFYGYTF
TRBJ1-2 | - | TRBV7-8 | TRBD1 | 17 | TGTGCCAGCAGCTTCTCCTCCGGGACAGGGTATGGCTATGGCTACACCTTC | CASSFSSGTGYGYGYTF
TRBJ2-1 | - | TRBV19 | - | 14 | TGTGCCAGTAGACACGGAGGCGCCTACAATGAGCAGTTCTTC | CASRHGGAYNEQFF
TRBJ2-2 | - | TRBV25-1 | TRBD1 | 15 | TGTGCCAGCAGTGCTCGGACAGGGATCACCGGGGAGCTGTTTTTT | CASSARTGITGELFF
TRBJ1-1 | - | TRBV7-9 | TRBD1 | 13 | TGTGCCAGCAGCCCAGGGGGCTCGGCTGAAGCTTTCTTT | CASSPGGSAEAFF
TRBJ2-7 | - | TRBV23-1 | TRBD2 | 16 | TGCGCCAGCAGTCGCGGACTAGCGGGACTCAACTACGAGCAGTACTTC | CASSRGLAGLNYEQYF
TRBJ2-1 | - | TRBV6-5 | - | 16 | TGTGCCAGTAGTTACTCAAGGAGGGTTGTCTACAATGAGCAGTTCTTC | CASSYSRRVVYNEQFF
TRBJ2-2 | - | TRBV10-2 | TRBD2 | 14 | TGCGCCAGCAGTGGTAGCGGGAGGGTAGGGGAGCTGTTTTTT | CASSGSGRVGELFF
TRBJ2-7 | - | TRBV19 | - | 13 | TGTGCCAGTAGTTCCCGACAGCGTGGGGAGCAGTACTTC | CASSSRQRGEQYF
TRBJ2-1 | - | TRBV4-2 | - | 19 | TGTGCCAGCAGCCAAGTAGAATTAAGGTGGGAACAGGGCTACAATGAGCAGTTCTTC | CASSQVELRWEQGYNEQFF
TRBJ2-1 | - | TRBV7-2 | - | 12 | TGTGCCAGCAGCTTTAGCGGCGGTGAGCAGTTCTTC | CASSFSGGEQFF
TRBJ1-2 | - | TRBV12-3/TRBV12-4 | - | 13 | TGTGCCAGCAGTTTTGCAGGGGAGGGTGGCTACACCTTC | CASSFAGEGGYTF
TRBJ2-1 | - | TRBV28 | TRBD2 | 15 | TGTGCCAGCAAATCTAGCGGGATCCCAAACAATGAGCAGTTCTTC | CASKSSGIPNNEQFF
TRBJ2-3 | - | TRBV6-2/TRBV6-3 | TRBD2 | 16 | TGTGCCAGCAGTACCGGGACTAGCGGGGGGGCAGATACGCAGTATTTT | CASSTGTSGGADTQYF
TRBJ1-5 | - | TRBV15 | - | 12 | TGTGCCACCAGCAGAGATAGTCCTGACCAGCATTTT | CATSRDSPDQHF
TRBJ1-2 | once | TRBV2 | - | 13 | TGTGCCAGCAGCAGGGAGGCAGACTATGGCTACACCTTC | CASSREADYGYTF
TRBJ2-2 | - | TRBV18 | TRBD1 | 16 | TGTGCCAGCTCACCACCGGGACAGGGGGACACCGGGGAGCTGTTTTTT | CASSPPGQGDTGELFF
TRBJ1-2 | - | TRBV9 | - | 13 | TGTGCCAGCAGCGCGACAGGTGCCTATGGCTACACCTTC | CASSATGAYGYTF
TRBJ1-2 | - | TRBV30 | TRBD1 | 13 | TGTGCCTGGACAGGGGGCCAGGACTATGGCTACACCTTC | CAWTGGQDYGYTF
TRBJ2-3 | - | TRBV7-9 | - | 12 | TGTGCCAGCAGCCCAATTGCAGATACGCAGTATTTT | CASSPIADTQYF
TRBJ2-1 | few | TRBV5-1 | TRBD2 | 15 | TGCGCCAGCAGTTTCACTAGCGGGAGAATCAATGAGCAGTTCTTC | CASSFTSGRINEQFF
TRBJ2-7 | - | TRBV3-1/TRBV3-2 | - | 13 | TGTGCCAGCAGCCCCTTCGGGGGCTACGAGCAGTACTTC | CASSPFGGYEQYF
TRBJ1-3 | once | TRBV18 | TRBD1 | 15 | TGTGCCAGCTCACAGCAGGGGGTACGACGAAACACCATATATTTT | CASSQQGVRRNTIYF
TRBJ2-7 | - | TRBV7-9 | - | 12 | TGTGCCAGCAGCTTAACAAGCTACGAGCAGTACTTC | CASSLTSYEQYF
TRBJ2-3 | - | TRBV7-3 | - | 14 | TGTGCCAGCAGCCCTACCGCGGTTCCAGATACGCAGTATTTT | CASSPTAVPDTQYF
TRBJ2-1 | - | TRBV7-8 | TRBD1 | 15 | TGTGCCAGCAGCTATGGACAGGGAGGTATTTATGAGCAGTTCTTC | CASSYGQGGIYEQFF
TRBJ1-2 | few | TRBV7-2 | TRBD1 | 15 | TGTGCCAGCAGTTTTAATCCGGGACAGGGTGATGGCTACACCTTC | CASSFNPGQGDGYTF
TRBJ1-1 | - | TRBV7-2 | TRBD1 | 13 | TGTGCCAGCAGCTACAGGGGGCGGGATGAAGCTTTCTTT | CASSYRGRDEAFF
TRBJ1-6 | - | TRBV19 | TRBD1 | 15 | TGTGCCTCTCAGGACAGGGATACCTATAATTCACCCCTCCACTTT | CASQDRDTYNSPLHF
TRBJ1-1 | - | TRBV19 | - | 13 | TGTGCCAGTAGTATAGGGGGCTACACTGAAGCTTTCTTT | CASSIGGYTEAFF
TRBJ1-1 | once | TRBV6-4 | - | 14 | TGTGCCAGCAGTGACAGTGGCAGAAACACTGAAGCTTTCTTT | CASSDSGRNTEAFF
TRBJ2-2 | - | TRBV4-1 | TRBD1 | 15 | TGCGCCAGCAGCCAGGGACAGGGCTTTCCCGGGGAGCTGTTTTTT | CASSQGQGFPGELFF
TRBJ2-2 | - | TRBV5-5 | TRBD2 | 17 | TGTGCCAGCAGCCTGTTAGCTAGCGGGATAAGAGCCGGGGAGCTGTTTTTT | CASSLLASGIRAGELFF
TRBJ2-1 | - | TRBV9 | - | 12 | TGTGCCAGCAGCTCGGGACTCCGAGAGCAGTTCTTC | CASSSGLREQFF
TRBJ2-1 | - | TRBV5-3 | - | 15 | TGTGCCAGAAGCTTCGTAGAAAGAAGACAAAATGAGCAGTTCTTC | CARSFVERRQNEQFF
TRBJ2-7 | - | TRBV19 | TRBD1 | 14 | TGTGCCAGTTCACTCGGGACAGGGCCCTACGAGCAGTACTTC | CASSLGTGPYEQYF
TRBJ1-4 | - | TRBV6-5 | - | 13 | TGTGCCAGCAGGACAACAACTAATGAAAAACTGTTTTTT | CASRTTTNEKLFF
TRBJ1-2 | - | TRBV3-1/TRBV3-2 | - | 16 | TGTGCCAGCAGCCGGAGGGGACTAAGAAGGGAACATGGCTACACCTTC | CASSRRGLRREHGYTF
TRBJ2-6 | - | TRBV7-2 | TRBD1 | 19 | TGTGCCAGCAGCTTTCCTTCCGGACAGGGCTTTTCTGGGGCCAACGTCCTGACTTTC | CASSFPSGQGFSGANVLTF
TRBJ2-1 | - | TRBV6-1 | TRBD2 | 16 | TGTGCCAGCAGTGAATATCAGCGGGGGGTCTACAATGAGCAGTTCTTC | CASSEYQRGVYNEQFF
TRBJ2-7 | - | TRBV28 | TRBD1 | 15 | TGTGCCAGCAGTTTAGCCGGGACAGGGTCCTACGAGCAGTACTTC | CASSLAGTGSYEQYF
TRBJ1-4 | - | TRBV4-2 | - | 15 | TGTGCCAGCAGCCATGAGACAGACGATAATGAAAAACTGTTTTTT | CASSHETDDNEKLFF
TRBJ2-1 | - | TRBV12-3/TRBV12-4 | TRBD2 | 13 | TGTGCCAGCAGGCCCGGGGGGGGCAATGAGCAGTTCTTC | CASRPGGGNEQFF
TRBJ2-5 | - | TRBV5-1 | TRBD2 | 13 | TGCGCCAGCAGGCTAGCGGATATGGAGACCCAGTACTTC | CASRLADMETQYF
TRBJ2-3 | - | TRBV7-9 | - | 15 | TGTGCCAGCCCCCTGGGACTGACTAGCACAGATACGCAGTATTTT | CASPLGLTSTDTQYF
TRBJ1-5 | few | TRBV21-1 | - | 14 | TGTGCTCTTTCCAAGGGGGCGGAGGATCAGCCCCAGCATTTT | CALSKGAEDQPQHF